Detailed here is one TCR beta chain. The antigen is undetermined. Although they were nominally healthy when sampled, donors likely had unrecorded immune exposures. The sample belongs to a study of cytomegalovirus exposure and HLA in healthy donors. At the level of the study: Earlier sequencing of some 190 million T cells yielded under 120 million unique TCR beta sequences.

This CDR3 region has 15 residues. Trimming cost V 8 bases and J 3 bases, with 17 bases left between them. Germline CDR1 reads MRHNA; CDR2 reads SNTAGT. Study outcomes and limitations: Data from an earlier analysis indicated that most TCR beta V segments were productive either about 87% or about 30% of the time.

PCR used 60 Vbeta primers and 13 Jbeta primers. Libraries were prepared by immunoSEQ multiplex PCR; TCRdb keeps only in-frame clonotypes and omits some of them. Of under 150,000 clones listed, around 75% were seen once; the top ten hold over 1.5%. The chain employs TRBV6-4 and TRBJ1-3, with D possibly being TRBD1 (6 bases). The sample comprised PBMCs. This TCR was recovered from a woman younger than 30 in good health and CMV-seronegative. This chain's CDR3 is CASPGGAEVGNTIYF. Here the CDR3 DNA reads TGTGCCAGCCCTGGGGGGGCGGAGGTTGGAAACACCATATATTTT.